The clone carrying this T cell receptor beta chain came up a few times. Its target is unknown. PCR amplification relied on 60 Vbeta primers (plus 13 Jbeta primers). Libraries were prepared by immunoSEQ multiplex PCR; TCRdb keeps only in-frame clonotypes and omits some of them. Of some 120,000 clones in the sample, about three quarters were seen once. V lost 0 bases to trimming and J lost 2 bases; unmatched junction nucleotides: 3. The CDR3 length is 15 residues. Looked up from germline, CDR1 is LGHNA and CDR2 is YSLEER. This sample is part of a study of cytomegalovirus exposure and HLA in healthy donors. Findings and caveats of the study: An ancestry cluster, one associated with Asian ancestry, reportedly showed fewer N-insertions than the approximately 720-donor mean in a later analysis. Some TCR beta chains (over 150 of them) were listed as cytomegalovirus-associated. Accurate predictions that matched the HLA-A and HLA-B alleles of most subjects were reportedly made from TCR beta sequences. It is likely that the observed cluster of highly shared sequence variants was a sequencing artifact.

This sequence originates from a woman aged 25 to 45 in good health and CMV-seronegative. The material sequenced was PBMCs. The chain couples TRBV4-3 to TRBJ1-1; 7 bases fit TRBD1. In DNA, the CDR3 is TGCGCCAGCAGCCAAGACCCAGGGGGAAACACTGAAGCTTTCTTT. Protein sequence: CASSQDPGGNTEAFF.